This TCR beta chain emerged from a study of cytotoxic CD8 clonotypes in ibrutinib-treated CLL. In the study overall: Recorded responses included around 24 partial and 2 complete; following median about 70 months, approximately 14 stayed remitted and 12 progressed. Study outcomes and limitations: Clonality was elevated at ibrutinib response and had returned toward baseline at progression. Starting clonality was above that of age-matched healthy donors and tracked circulating CD8+ T-cell counts. The clonality rise at ibrutinib response reflected private clonotype expansion.

With regard to this clone: The antigen is not known.

TCRdb's table, derived via immunoSEQ multiplex PCR, lists solely in-frame clones and lacks some. The sample holds approximately 97,000 clones; approximately 80% are singletons and the top ten take around 23%. The CDR3 is made up of 16 amino acids. The germline V gene encodes CDR1 MGHRA and CDR2 YSYEKL. The J segment lost 4 bases and the V segment lost 1 base, leaving 8 bases of the junction unmatched. The genes are TRBV4-1 and TRBJ2-7, with 9 nucleotides matching TRBD2. This TCR derives from a human donor with chronic lymphocytic leukemia. The material was PBMCs, obtained after 24 months of ibrutinib treatment. CDR3 sequence (DNA): TGCGCCAGCAGCCAAGTTGTATTAGCGGGGGCATACGAGCAGTACTTC. This codes for CASSQVVLAGAYEQYF.